This T cell receptor (beta chain) was captured in a study of regulatory T cells in long-lasting Graves disease. This clonotype appeared many times. Its antigen is not identified. Both iRepertoire HTBI primers and Arm-PCR of CDR3 regions were used to build the TCR beta libraries. TCRdb re-analysed the multiplex PCR reads in MiXCR, keeping a single row per CDR3 protein. The sample has hundreds of thousands of distinct CDR3 sequences; roughly 22% are singletons. Time point given: persistent/refractory GD, antithyroid drugs over 5 years with positive TRAb. There was RNA extracted from PBMCs, and the TCR library was made from it. Study-wide points: Persistent disease preferred TRBV28, TRBJ1-2 and TRBJ2-5; new disease, TRBV20-1 and TRBJ2-1.

Germline V gene lookup returns CDR1 DFQATT and CDR2 SNEGSKA (reference sequence). Trimming left V 0 bases short and J 14 bases short, with 17 bases between. The CDR3 spans 14 residues. This specimen was peripheral blood mononuclear cells (PBMCs), taken when the disease was refractory, from a patient treated with antithyroid drugs. The chain joins TRBV20-1 to TRBJ1-6; D unresolved. The origin of this receptor is a female donor with Graves disease. The CDR3 region has the DNA TGCAGTGCTAGAGAAACCGGCCGCCTCTTCACCCTCCACTTT. Residues: CSARETGRLFTLHF.